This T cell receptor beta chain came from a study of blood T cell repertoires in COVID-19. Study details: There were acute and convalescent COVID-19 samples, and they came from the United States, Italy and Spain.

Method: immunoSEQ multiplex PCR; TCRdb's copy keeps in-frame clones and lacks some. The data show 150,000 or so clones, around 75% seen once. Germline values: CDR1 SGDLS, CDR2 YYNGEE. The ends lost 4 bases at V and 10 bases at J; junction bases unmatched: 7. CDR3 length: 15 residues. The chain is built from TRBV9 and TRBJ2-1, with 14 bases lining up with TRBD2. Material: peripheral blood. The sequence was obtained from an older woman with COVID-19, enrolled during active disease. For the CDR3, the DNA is TGTGCCAGCAGCCCTGCCGGACTAGCGGGGGGCGAGCAGTTCTTC. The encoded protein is CASSPAGLAGGEQFF.